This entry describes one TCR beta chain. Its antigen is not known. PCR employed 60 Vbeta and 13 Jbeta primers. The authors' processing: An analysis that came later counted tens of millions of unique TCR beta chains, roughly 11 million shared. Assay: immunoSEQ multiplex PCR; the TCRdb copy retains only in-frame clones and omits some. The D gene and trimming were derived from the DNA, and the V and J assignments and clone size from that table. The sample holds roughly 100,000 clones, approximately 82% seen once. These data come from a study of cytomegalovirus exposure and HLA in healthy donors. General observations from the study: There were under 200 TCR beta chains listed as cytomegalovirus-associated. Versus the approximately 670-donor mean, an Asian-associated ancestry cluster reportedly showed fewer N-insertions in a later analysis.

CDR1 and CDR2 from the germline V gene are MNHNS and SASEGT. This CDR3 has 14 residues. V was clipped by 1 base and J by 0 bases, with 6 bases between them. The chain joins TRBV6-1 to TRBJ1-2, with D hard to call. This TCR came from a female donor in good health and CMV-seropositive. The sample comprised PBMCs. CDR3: CASSEVGANYGYTF. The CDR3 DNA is TGTGCCAGCAGTGAAGTCGGGGCTAACTATGGCTACACCTTC.